This T cell receptor beta chain was sequenced for a study of blood T cells in healthy people across ages. Combining a sample-barcoded 5' primer with a J-beta primer mix, a second PCR ran for roughly 7 to 12 cycles. MiXCR, run by TCRdb on the 5' RACE reads, gives a single entry per CDR3 protein. This sample yields around 2 million distinct CDR3 sequences, of which roughly two fifths are seen a single time; under 30% belongs to the top ten. This CDR3 region has 15 residues. In germline, CDR1 is LGHDT, CDR2 YNNKEL (reference sequence). V shed 4 bases and J shed 0 bases, with 12 bases lying between them.

The source is a human donor in good health. The sequenced material came from blood. The J gene is TRBJ1-1, the V gene TRBV3-1; D ambiguous. The CDR3 DNA reads TGTGCCAGCAGCCCTCGGGCCGGCATGAACACTGAAGCTTTCTTT. This sequence encodes CASSPRAGMNTEAFF. The entire variable domain, with the rest obtained from reference TRBV3-1 and TRBJ1-1, is as follows: DTAVSQTPKYLVTQMGNDKSIKCEQNLGHDTMYWYKQDSKKFLKIMFSYNNKELIINETVPNRFSPKSPDKAHLNLHINSLELGDSAVYFCASSPRAGMNTEAFFGQGTRLTVV.